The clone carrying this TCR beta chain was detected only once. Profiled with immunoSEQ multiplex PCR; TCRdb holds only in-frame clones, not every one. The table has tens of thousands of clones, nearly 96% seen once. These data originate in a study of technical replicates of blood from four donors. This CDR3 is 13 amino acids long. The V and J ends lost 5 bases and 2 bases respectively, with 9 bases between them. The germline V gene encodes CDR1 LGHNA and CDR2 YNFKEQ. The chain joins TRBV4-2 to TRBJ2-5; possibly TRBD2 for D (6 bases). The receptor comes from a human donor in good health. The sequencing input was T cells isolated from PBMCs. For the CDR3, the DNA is TGTGCCAGCAGCTGGGGGACTCAAGAGACCCAGTACTTC. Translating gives CASSWGTQETQYF.